This T cell receptor beta chain was recovered during a study of T-cell reconstitution after alpha-beta-depleted transplantation in children (TCRdb year 2016). Concerning the study at large: The study quantitatively tracked T-cell immune reconstitution after TCRalphabeta/CD19-depleted allogeneic hematopoietic cell transplantation in children using TCR repertoire profiling. What the authors observed across the whole study: Apparently early alphabetaT-cell count recovery about two months after transplant reportedly relied on only several hundred rapidly expanded clones derived from non-depleted graft cells. Hyperexpanded clone frequencies declined over subsequent months; after one year, T-cell counts and TCRbeta diversity were mostly attributed to newly produced T cells. The high TCRbeta diversity at day 60 in some patients was ascribed to recipient T cells and intrathymic progenitors that had survived conditioning.

The treatment or condition label corresponds to: allogeneic hematopoietic cell transplantation with graft depleted of TCRalphabeta T cells and CD19 B cells. The children who served as transplant recipients had been given grafts of TCRalphabeta/CD19-depleted allogeneic hematopoietic cells. This clonotype was detected ten times or more. The antigen it recognizes is unknown. It has no much larger one-base neighbor in the sample; base qualities were not kept. V is reduced by 1 base and J by 5 bases, leaving a spacing of 8 bases between them. From its cysteine to its phenylalanine, the CDR3 spans 14 amino acids. The sequence is cut down to CDR3 DNA, 42 bases in frame from base 1. Reading the germline V gene gives CDR1 LGHNA and CDR2 YSLEER. The method behind the library was PCR. Sequencing took place on an Illumina HiSeq 2500. Molecular barcoding was employed in the preparation of TCR libraries, with unique molecular identifiers being used to normalize TCRbeta repertoire quantification. Through fastp at Q25 and MiXCR, TCRdb rebuilt clones from the public reads, retaining in-frame beta chains. All rows with the same CDR3 protein become a single entry with the most common DNA and genes. In this sample the table shows fewer than 250,000 distinct CDR3 sequences, about a sixth of which occur a single time. The top ten constitute around 45% of the sample.

Material: PBMCs, mostly from graft donor cells, obtained 360 days after TCRalphabeta/CD19-depleted stem cell transplant. The chain uses TRBV4-3 and TRBJ2-2; tentative D gene TRBD1, with 6 bases matching. This sequence was found in a male patient aged 2 to 10 who had a stem cell transplant for acute lymphoblastic leukemia, so the T cells may come from the graft donor. This receptor has the CDR3 CASSQVGGTGELFF. At the DNA level, the sequence is TGCGCCAGCAGCCAAGTAGGGGGTACCGGGGAGCTGTTTTTT.